This paragraph reports one TCR beta chain. Profiled with immunoSEQ multiplex PCR; TCRdb holds only in-frame clones, not every one. The data hold fewer than 65,000 clones, with around 80% observed a single time. This entry is derived from a study of blood T cell repertoires in COVID-19. Germline V lookup: CDR1 KGHSH, CDR2 LQKENI. V lost 3 bases, J lost 4 bases, and 11 bases stayed unmatched. This CDR3 region has 16 residues. The sequence came from a human donor in a cohort sampled during active COVID-19. The source material was peripheral blood. This rearrangement joins TRBV18 to TRBJ2-7; 8 bases fit TRBD2. CDR3 sequence (DNA): TGTGCCAGCTCACCGCGGAGCAGCGGGAGTACGTACGAGCAGTACTTC. Amino acid sequence: CASSPRSSGSTYEQYF.